This entry features one T cell receptor beta chain sequence. The antigen is not known. This sample is drawn from a study of beta chain features in type 1 diabetes. The germline V gene has CDR1 SGHNT and CDR2 YYREEE (reference sequence). Trimming at V came to 3 bases and at J to 6 bases, leaving 7 bases not matched to a gene. The CDR3 extends over 16 amino acids. General study points: Shortening of TCRB CDR3s, moderate but significant, appeared in all four CD4+ subsets of Type 1 diabetes patients.

The sequenced template was cDNA made from the entire isolated RNA. TCRdb's table, derived via immunoSEQ multiplex PCR, lists solely in-frame clones and lacks some. The sample yields about 160,000 clones, less than 10% seen once. The receptor's source is a man younger than 30 with type 1 diabetes. The sequenced sample consisted of central memory CD4+ T cells from blood. The V call is TRBV5-4, the J call TRBJ2-3, with 13 bases fitting TRBD2. The CDR3 nucleotides are TGTGCCAGCAGCTCGCCACTAGCGGGGGGGAGTGATACGCAGTATTTT. Its translation is CASSSPLAGGSDTQYF.